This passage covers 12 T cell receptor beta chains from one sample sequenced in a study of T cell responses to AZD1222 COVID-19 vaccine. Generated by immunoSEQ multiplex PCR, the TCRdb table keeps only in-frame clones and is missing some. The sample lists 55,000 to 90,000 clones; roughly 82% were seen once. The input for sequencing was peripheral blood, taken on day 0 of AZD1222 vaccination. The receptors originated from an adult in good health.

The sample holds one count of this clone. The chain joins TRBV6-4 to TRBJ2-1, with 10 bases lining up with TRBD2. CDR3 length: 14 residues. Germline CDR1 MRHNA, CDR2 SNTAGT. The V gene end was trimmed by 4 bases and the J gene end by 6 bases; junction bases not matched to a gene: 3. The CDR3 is CASSGSGGANEQFF. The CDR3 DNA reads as TGTGCCAGCAGTGGAAGCGGGGGGGCCAATGAGCAGTTCTTC.

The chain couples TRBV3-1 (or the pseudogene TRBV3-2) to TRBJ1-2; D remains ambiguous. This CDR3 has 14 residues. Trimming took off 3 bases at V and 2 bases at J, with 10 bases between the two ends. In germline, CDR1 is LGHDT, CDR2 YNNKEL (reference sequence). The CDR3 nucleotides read TGTGCCAGCAGCCAGTACAGCAGAAACTATGGCTACACCTTC. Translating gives CASSQYSRNYGYTF.

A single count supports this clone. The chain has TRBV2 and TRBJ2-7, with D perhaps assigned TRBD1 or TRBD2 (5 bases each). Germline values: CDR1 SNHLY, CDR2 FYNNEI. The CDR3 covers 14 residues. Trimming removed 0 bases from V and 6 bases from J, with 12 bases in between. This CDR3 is CASSEARTGGEQYF. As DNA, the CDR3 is TGTGCCAGCAGTGAAGCGCGGACTGGGGGCGAGCAGTACTTC.

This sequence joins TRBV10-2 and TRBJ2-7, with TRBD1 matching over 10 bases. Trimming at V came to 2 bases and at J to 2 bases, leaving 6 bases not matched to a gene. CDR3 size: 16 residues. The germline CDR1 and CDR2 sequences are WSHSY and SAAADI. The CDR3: CASSELFGQGAYEQYF. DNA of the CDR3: TGCGCCAGCAGTGAGCTCTTTGGACAGGGGGCCTACGAGCAGTACTTC.

CDR3 protein: CASRSRHNEQFF. The DNA of the CDR3 is TGTGCCAGCAGGTCCAGACACAATGAGCAGTTCTTC. This sequence joins TRBV6-5 and TRBJ2-1; D call uncertain. Trimming removed 6 bases at V and 5 bases at J, with 8 bases between. Germline CDR1 is MNHEY and CDR2 is SVGAGI. The CDR3 is 12 amino acids.

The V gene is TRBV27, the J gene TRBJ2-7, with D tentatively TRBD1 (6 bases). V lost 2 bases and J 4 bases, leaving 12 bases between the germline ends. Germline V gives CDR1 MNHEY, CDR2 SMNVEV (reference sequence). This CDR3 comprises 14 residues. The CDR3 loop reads CASSLTGQFYEQYF. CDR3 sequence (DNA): TGTGCCAGCAGTTTAACGGGACAATTTTACGAGCAGTACTTC.

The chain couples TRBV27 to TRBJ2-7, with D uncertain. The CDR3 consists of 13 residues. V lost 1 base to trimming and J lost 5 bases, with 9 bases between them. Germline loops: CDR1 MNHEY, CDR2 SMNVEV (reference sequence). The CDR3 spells CASSLWGFDEQYF. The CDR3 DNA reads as TGTGCCAGCAGTTTATGGGGATTTGACGAGCAGTACTTC.

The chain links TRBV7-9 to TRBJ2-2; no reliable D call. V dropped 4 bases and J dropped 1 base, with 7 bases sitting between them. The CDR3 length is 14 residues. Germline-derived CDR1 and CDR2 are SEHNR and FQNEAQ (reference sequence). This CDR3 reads CASSSDWNTGELFF. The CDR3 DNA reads TGTGCCAGCAGCTCCGACTGGAACACCGGGGAGCTGTTTTTT.

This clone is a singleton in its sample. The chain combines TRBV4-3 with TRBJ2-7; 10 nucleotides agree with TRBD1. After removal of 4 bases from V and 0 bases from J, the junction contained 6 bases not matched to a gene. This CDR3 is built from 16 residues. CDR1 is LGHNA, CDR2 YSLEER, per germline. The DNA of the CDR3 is TGCGCCAGCAGCCCGTTGGGGGACAGGGGCTCCTACGAGCAGTACTTC. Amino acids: CASSPLGDRGSYEQYF.

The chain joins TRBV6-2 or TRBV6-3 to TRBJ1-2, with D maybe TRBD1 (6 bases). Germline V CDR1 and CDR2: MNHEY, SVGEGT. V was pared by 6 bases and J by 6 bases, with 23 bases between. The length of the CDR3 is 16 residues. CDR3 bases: TGTGCCAGCAGCTCTCCCCCCGGGGGGCCCGAAGATGGCTACACCTTC. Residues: CASSSPPGGPEDGYTF.

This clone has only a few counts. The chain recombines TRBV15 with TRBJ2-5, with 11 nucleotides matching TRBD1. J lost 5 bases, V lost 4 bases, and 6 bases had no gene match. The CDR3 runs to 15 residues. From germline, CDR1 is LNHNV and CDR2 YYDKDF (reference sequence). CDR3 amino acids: CATSIDRDRGETQYF. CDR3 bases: TGTGCCACCAGCATCGACCGGGACAGGGGGGAGACCCAGTACTTC.

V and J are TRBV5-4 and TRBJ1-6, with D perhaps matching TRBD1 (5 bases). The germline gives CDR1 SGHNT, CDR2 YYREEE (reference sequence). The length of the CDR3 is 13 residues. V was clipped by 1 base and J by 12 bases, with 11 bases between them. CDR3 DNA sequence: TGTGCCAGCAGCTTGATGGGGCACCAACCCCTCCACTTT. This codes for CASSLMGHQPLHF.